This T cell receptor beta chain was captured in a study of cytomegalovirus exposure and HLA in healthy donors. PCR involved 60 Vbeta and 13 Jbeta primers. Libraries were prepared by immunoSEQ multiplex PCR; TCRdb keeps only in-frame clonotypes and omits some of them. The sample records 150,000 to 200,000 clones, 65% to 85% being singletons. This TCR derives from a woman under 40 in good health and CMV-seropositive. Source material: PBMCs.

The CDR3 loop is CASSLGPQGATNPYEQYF. The CDR3 DNA sequence: TGCGCCAGCAGCTTGGGGCCACAGGGGGCTACTAACCCCTACGAGCAGTACTTC. The chain has TRBV5-1 and TRBJ2-7, with 9 nucleotides matching TRBD1. This CDR3 has 18 amino acids. Looked up from germline, CDR1 is SGHRS and CDR2 is YFSETQ. Trimming cost V 0 bases and J 2 bases; bases outside gene matches: 12. Full variable domain (remainder filled in from reference TRBV5-1 and TRBJ2-7): KAGVTQTPRYLIKTRGQQVTLSCSPISGHRSVSWYQQTPGQGLQFLFEYFSETQRNKGNFPGRFSGRQFSNSRSEMNVSTLELGDSALYLCASSLGPQGATNPYEQYFGPGTRLTVT.